This TCR beta chain stems from a study of identifying expanded T cells in peripheral blood. Study results and limitations: Roughly two-week clone count variance significantly increased as total template count grew.

Assay: immunoSEQ multiplex PCR; the TCRdb copy retains only in-frame clones and omits some. The sample has approximately 75,000 clones, about 90% seen once; the top ten hold under 3.5%. No infections or other immune events were documented during collection. As for this clone: No antigen is known for it.

This sequence was found in a person aged 18-70 years in good health. The specimen was blood.

This CDR3 is CASSQPGRGGYTF. CDR3 sequence (DNA): TGTGCCAGCAGCCAGCCCGGGAGGGGGGGCTACACCTTC. V usage is TRBV28 and J usage is TRBJ1-2; D may be TRBD1 (6 bases). Trimming cost V 6 bases and J 8 bases, with 16 bases left between them. CDR1 is MDHEN and CDR2 is SYDVKM in the germline V gene. CDR3 length equals 13 residues.